Listed below are T cell receptor beta chains from one sample, sequenced in a study of CD8+ T cells in alopecia areata. Measured with immunoSEQ multiplex PCR; TCRdb has only the in-frame clones, and not every one. The sample has 130,000 or so clones, roughly 57% seen once. The material sequenced was CD4+ T cells sorted from blood, taken at week 4, from a patient treated with tofacitinib. The source is a human donor with alopecia areata. CDR3s include the opening cysteine and the closing phenylalanine or tryptophan. Fields, in order: J gene, V gene, clone size, D gene, CDR3 DNA, CDR3 protein. The D gene is left open where the match is weak. Size is omitted from some rows. Given values are once, few, many or a class for expanded clones.

TRBJ2-5 TRBV25-1 NA TRBD1 TGTGCCAGCAGCGACAGGGGGTACCAAGAGACCCAGTACTTC CASSDRGYQETQYF
TRBJ2-5 TRBV7-2 NA NA TGTGCCAGCAGCTTAGCACGAGAAGAGACCCAGTACTTC CASSLAREETQYF
TRBJ2-3 TRBV29-1 NA NA TGCAGCGTTGGGATAGATACGCAGTATTTT CSVGIDTQYF
TRBJ1-3 TRBV19 NA TRBD1 TGTGCCACCCAGACAGGGGCTGGAAACACCATATATTTT CATQTGAGNTIYF
TRBJ2-5 TRBV29-1 few NA TGCAGCGTTGAGGCCAGGGTGGATGAGACCCAGTACTTC CSVEARVDETQYF
TRBJ1-4 TRBV29-1 few NA TGCAGCGTTGATTCCGCGGTTGGAGAAAAACTGTTTTTT CSVDSAVGEKLFF
TRBJ2-3 TRBV9 NA NA TGTGCCAGCAGCCCTCGTCCGTATGCTAGCACAGATACGCAGTATTTT CASSPRPYASTDTQYF
TRBJ2-1 TRBV6-1 NA TRBD2 TGTGCCAGCAGAGAACCCCCTGGTAGCGGGAGGGCCTCTAGCTCCTACAATGAGCAGTTCTTC CASREPPGSGRASSSYNEQFF
TRBJ1-1 TRBV5-1 NA NA TGCGCCAGCAGCCGACAGGAGAACACTGAAGCTTTCTTT CASSRQENTEAFF
TRBJ2-7 TRBV7-2 NA NA TGTGCCAGCAGCTTCGGTCAAACCTCCTACGAGCAGTACTTC CASSFGQTSYEQYF
TRBJ1-5 TRBV7-9 NA NA TGTGCCAGCAGCCCATATCCCTTTACAGGGACTACAACCCCCGGGCCCCAGCATTTT CASSPYPFTGTTTPGPQHF
TRBJ1-1 TRBV5-1 few NA TGCGCCAGCAGCTTGGCCTTTTCAGGGGCGTCTGAAGCTTTCTTT CASSLAFSGASEAFF
TRBJ1-1 TRBV30 NA NA TGTGCCTGGCTAGGCATGAACACTGAAGCTTTCTTT CAWLGMNTEAFF
TRBJ2-7 TRBV2 few NA TGTGCCAGCAGTGGGTCCGGGGCCGAGCAGTACTTC CASSGSGAEQYF
TRBJ2-1 TRBV15 few NA TGTGCCACCAGCAGAGATCGGGCAGACTTCAATGAGCAGTTCTTC CATSRDRADFNEQFF
TRBJ1-1 TRBV29-1 NA NA TGCAGCGTTGACTACGGACCGAACACTGAAGCTTTCTTT CSVDYGPNTEAFF
TRBJ2-1 TRBV4-3 NA TRBD2 TGCGCCAGCAGCCCAAGTCCAGCGGGGGCTACAAGGGAGTTCTTC CASSPSPAGATREFF
TRBJ1-1 TRBV7-9 NA TRBD1 TGTGCCAGCAGTCGACAGGGGCATAACACTGAAGCTTTCTTT CASSRQGHNTEAFF
TRBJ1-1 TRBV7-3 NA NA TGTGCCAGCAGCTCCCTTAGGAACACTGAAGCTTTCTTT CASSSLRNTEAFF
TRBJ1-2 TRBV27 NA NA TGTGCCAGCAGTTTACAGGGGTACTATGGCTACACCTTC CASSLQGYYGYTF
TRBJ1-2 TRBV7-9 NA TRBD1 TGTGCCAGCAGCTATGACAGGGCCAACTATGGCTACACCTTC CASSYDRANYGYTF
TRBJ1-2 TRBV30 NA TRBD1 TGTGCCTGGAGAGCCACAGGGGGCGGCTATGGCTACACCTTC CAWRATGGGYGYTF
TRBJ2-1 TRBV9 NA TRBD2 TGTGCCAGCAGCCTAAACTGGCAAAGGACTAGCGGGAGGTACAATGAGCAGTTCTTC CASSLNWQRTSGRYNEQFF
TRBJ1-2 TRBV6-5 NA NA TGTGCCAGCAGGGCGGACCTTTCTTTAAGCTACACCTTC CASRADLSLSYTF
TRBJ2-5 TRBV14 NA NA TGTGCCAGCAGCCAATCTCCTCAGGAGTTAGTGCCGTACTTC CASSQSPQELVPYF
TRBJ2-5 TRBV28 few TRBD1 TGTGCCAGCAGACCCAGGACAGGGACGGGTGTGGAGACCCAGTACTTC CASRPRTGTGVETQYF
TRBJ2-1 TRBV6-6 NA NA TGTGCCAGCAGGCCCACAGGGTCCTACAATGAGCAGTTCTTC CASRPTGSYNEQFF
TRBJ2-5 TRBV27 NA TRBD1 TGTGCCAGCAGTTTTGGGACAGGGAAGACCCAGTACTTC CASSFGTGKTQYF
TRBJ2-7 TRBV28 few NA TGTGCCAGCAGAGACCGCTACGAGCAGTACTTC CASRDRYEQYF
TRBJ1-5 TRBV6-4 once TRBD1 TGTGCCAGCAGAATGACAGGGCGGTTAAATCAGCCCCAGCATTTT CASRMTGRLNQPQHF
TRBJ1-5 TRBV4-3 NA NA TGCGCCAGCAGCCCAGGACTAAATCAGCCCCAGCATTTT CASSPGLNQPQHF
TRBJ2-7 TRBV11-1 NA TRBD2 TGTGCCAGCAGCCCGAGGAGGCTAGCGGGAGGGCCGCGATCCCACGAGCAGTACTTC CASSPRRLAGGPRSHEQYF
TRBJ1-2 TRBV7-2 NA NA TGTGCCAGCAGCTCCAGGGTCTATGGCTACACCTTC CASSSRVYGYTF
TRBJ1-2 TRBV27 few TRBD1 TGTGCCAGCAGCCGGGACAGGGGATCCTATGGCTACACCTTC CASSRDRGSYGYTF
TRBJ1-1 TRBV5-1 NA NA TGCGCCAGCAGCCGCGCGCAACAAGACTGGGACACTGAAGCTTTCTTT CASSRAQQDWDTEAFF
TRBJ1-2 TRBV5-6 NA NA TGTGCCAGCAGCCAAAAAGTACTGGTCCATGGCTACACCTTC CASSQKVLVHGYTF
TRBJ2-1 TRBV7-2 once NA TGTGCCAGCAGCTTATACGATGAGCAGTTCTTC CASSLYDEQFF
TRBJ1-1 TRBV29-1 NA TRBD1 TGCAGCGTTGGTGAGGGGGCGAGTGAAGCTTTCTTT CSVGEGASEAFF
TRBJ2-2 TRBV27 NA NA TGTGCCAGCAGTTTATACAGGAACACCGGGGAGCTGTTTTTT CASSLYRNTGELFF
TRBJ1-2 TRBV5-6 few NA TGTGCCAGCACCCCTGAGCCTGGTGGGGGTGGCTACACCTTC CASTPEPGGGGYTF
TRBJ1-2 TRBV30 NA NA TGTGCCTGGAGTGGCCCAGGGGCTAACTATGGCTACACCTTC CAWSGPGANYGYTF
TRBJ2-7 TRBV29-1 NA TRBD1 TGCAGCGTTTCGGGAAGGATCGGACAGGGGGCTAACGAGCAGTACTTC CSVSGRIGQGANEQYF
TRBJ2-7 TRBV29-1 medium-sized TRBD1 TGCAGCGTTGACACAGGGGTGTCACCTTCCTACGAGCAGTACTTC CSVDTGVSPSYEQYF
TRBJ1-1 TRBV9 NA NA TGTGCCAGCAGCGGGACCCACACAGGGCATCATGAAGCTTTCTTT CASSGTHTGHHEAFF
TRBJ1-2 TRBV2 NA TRBD1 TGTGCCAGCAGTTGGACAGGGGGCAACTATGGCTACACCTTC CASSWTGGNYGYTF
TRBJ2-5 TRBV9 NA NA TGTGCCAGCAGCGTTCGAGGGTCTCCACAAGAGACCCAGTACTTC CASSVRGSPQETQYF
TRBJ1-2 TRBV28 once NA TGTGCCAGCAGTTTGAGCGATGTCTATGGCTACACCTTC CASSLSDVYGYTF
TRBJ1-3 TRBV14 NA NA TGTGCCAGCAGCCAAACAGGGTTGTTTGGAAACACCATATATTTT CASSQTGLFGNTIYF
TRBJ2-4 TRBV5-4 once TRBD1 TGTGCCAGCAGCTTGGAGGGGGCAGCTACCATTCAGTACTTC CASSLEGAATIQYF
TRBJ2-3 TRBV29-1 few TRBD2 TGCAGCGTTGAAGGTGGTTTAGCGGGGGATACGCAGTATTTT CSVEGGLAGDTQYF
TRBJ1-5 TRBV27 once NA TGTGCCAGCAGTTTCCAGCCAGTGGGGGGCAATCAGCCCCAGCATTTT CASSFQPVGGNQPQHF
TRBJ2-5 TRBV4-1 NA NA TGCGCCAGCAGTCGGACCAGGGGTGAGACCCAGTACTTC CASSRTRGETQYF
TRBJ2-2 TRBV9 NA NA TGTGCCAGCAGCGTAGCCGGGAGAAACACCGGGGAGCTGTTTTTT CASSVAGRNTGELFF
TRBJ2-7 TRBV7-2 NA TRBD2 TGTGCCAGCAGCTTACAGCGGGGGGGTTGGGACGAGCAGTACTTC CASSLQRGGWDEQYF
TRBJ1-4 TRBV7-2 NA TRBD1 TGTGCCAGCAGCCCCGGGACAGGGATTAATGAAAAACTGTTTTTT CASSPGTGINEKLFF
TRBJ2-7 TRBV30 NA NA TGTGCCTGGAGTGCAGGAGACTCCTACGAGCAGTACTTC CAWSAGDSYEQYF
TRBJ2-7 TRBV29-1 NA TRBD2 TGCAGCGGAGGGGCGGGAGCCTACGAGCAGTACTTC CSGGAGAYEQYF
TRBJ2-5 TRBV15 NA NA TGTGCCACCAGCAGAAACAGCCAAGAGACCCAGTACTTC CATSRNSQETQYF
TRBJ2-2 TRBV6-5 NA NA TGTGCCAGCAGTCAACCCGACAGGAACACCGGGGAGCTGTTTTTT CASSQPDRNTGELFF
TRBJ1-1 TRBV7-9 NA NA TGTGCCAGCAGCCTATTTGCCTTGAACACTGAAGCTTTCTTT CASSLFALNTEAFF